This TCR beta chain was obtained from a study of post-analysis software for immune sequencing data. The study, taken as a whole, reports: Significantly decreased normalized Chao1 diversity was recorded for multiple sclerosis patients relative to controls. TRBV5-6, TRBV5-1 and TRBV20-1 were among five TRBV segments more frequent in patients than controls. F measure clustering grouped samples strongly by preparation batch.

On this clonotype itself: Its antigen is not known. The junction does not match germline at one end; this may be a read error.

Included in the TCR beta cDNA libraries were unique molecular identifiers. There were roughly 0.95 to 11 million T cells, and some 500,000 cDNA molecules came from them. One entry per CDR3 protein, called by TCRdb with MiXCR from the PCR reads. The data hold about 770,000 distinct CDR3 sequences, with more than 45% observed a single time. Looked up from germline, CDR1 is SGHVS and CDR2 is FQNEAQ. The CDR3 loop spans 18 amino acids. The source of this sequence is a girl aged 10 to 17 with multiple sclerosis. Sequencing was performed on blood. V and J are TRBV7-8 and TRBJ2-1; D could derive from TRBD1 or TRBD2 (5 bases each). The CDR3 spells CANSSRLPGTLSSNEQFF. The CDR3 DNA is TGTGCCAACAGCTCGAGGCTCCCTGGGACCCTCTCGTCCAATGAGCAGTTCTTC. The entire variable domain, with the rest obtained from reference TRBV7-8 and TRBJ2-1, is as follows: GAGVSQSPRYKVAKRGQDVALRCDPISGHVSLFWYQQALGQGPEFLTYFQNEAQLDKSGLPSDRFFAERPEGSVSTLKIQRTQQEDSAVYLCANSSRLPGTLSSNEQFFGPGTRLTVL.